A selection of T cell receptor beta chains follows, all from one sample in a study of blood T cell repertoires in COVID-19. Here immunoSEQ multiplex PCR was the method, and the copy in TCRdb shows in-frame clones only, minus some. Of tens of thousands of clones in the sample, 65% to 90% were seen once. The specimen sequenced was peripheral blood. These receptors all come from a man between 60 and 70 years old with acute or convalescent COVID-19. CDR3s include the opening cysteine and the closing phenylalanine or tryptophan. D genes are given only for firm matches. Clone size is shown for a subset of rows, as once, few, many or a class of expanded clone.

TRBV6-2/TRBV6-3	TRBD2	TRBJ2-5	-	CASSYSIAGALQETQYF	TGTGCCAGCAGTTACTCGATAGCGGGGGCCCTCCAAGAGACCCAGTACTTC
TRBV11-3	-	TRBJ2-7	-	CASSLVTGYEQYF	TGTGCCAGCAGCTTAGTTACAGGCTACGAGCAGTACTTC
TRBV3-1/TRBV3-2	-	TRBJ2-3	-	CASSRSGERLSTDTQYF	TGTGCCAGCAGCCGATCGGGTGAGCGACTTAGCACAGATACGCAGTATTTT
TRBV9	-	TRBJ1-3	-	CASSVAIGGGGNTIYF	TGTGCCAGCAGCGTAGCTATCGGGGGTGGAGGAAACACCATATATTTT
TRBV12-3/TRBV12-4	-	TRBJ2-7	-	CASSLSGSYEQYF	TGTGCCAGCAGTTTGAGCGGAAGCTACGAGCAGTACTTC
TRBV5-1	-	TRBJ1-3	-	CASKSEPSGNTIYF	TGCGCCAGCAAATCGGAGCCCTCTGGAAACACCATATATTTT
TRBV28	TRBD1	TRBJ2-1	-	CASSPTEQGASSVRFF	TGTGCCAGCAGTCCTACCGAACAGGGGGCCTCTTCTGTGAGGTTCTTC
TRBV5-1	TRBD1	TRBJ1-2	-	CASSVPGQGAVNGYTF	TGCGCCAGCAGCGTTCCGGGACAGGGGGCCGTCAATGGCTACACCTTC
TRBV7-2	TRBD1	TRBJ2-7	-	CASSPGTGLYEQYF	TGTGCCAGCAGCCCCGGGACAGGTCTCTACGAACAGTACTTC
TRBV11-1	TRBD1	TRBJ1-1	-	CASRKPTGANTEAFF	TGTGCCAGCCGAAAACCAACAGGGGCGAACACTGAAGCTTTCTTT
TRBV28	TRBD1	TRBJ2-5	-	CASSSRQGAGETQYF	TGTGCCAGCAGCTCCCGACAGGGGGCGGGGGAGACCCAGTACTTC
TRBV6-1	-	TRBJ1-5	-	CASSEGLQGGQPQHF	TGTGCCAGCAGTGAAGGTTTGCAGGGAGGTCAGCCCCAGCATTTT
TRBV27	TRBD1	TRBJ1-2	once	CASSWGIRQGENYGYTF	TGTGCCAGCAGCTGGGGGATTAGACAGGGTGAAAACTATGGCTACACCTTC
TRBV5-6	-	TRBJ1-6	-	CASSLEMGGTFLSPLHF	TGTGCCAGCAGCTTGGAGATGGGAGGGACGTTCCTTTCACCCCTCCACTTT
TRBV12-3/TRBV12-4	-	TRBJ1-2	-	CASSLGRHYGYTF	TGTGCCAGCAGTTTGGGCAGACACTATGGCTACACCTTC
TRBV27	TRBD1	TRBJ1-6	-	CASSLSRGQGTYNSPLHF	TGTGCCAGCAGTTTATCCAGGGGGCAGGGGACCTATAATTCACCCCTCCACTTT
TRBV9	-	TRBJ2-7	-	CASSVVGDMVSEQYF	TGTGCCAGCAGCGTAGTTGGGGACATGGTCTCCGAGCAGTACTTC
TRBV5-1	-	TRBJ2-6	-	CASSLHLSGANVLTF	TGCGCCAGCAGCTTACACCTCTCTGGGGCCAACGTCCTGACTTTC
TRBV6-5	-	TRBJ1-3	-	CASSSTTSSGNTIYF	TGTGCCAGCAGCTCAACGACAAGCTCTGGAAACACCATATATTTT
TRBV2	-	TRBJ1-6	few	CASSDGHLIRPSPLHF	TGTGCCAGCAGTGATGGACACCTGATTCGCCCCTCACCCCTCCACTTT
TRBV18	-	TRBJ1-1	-	CASSPSTRGTASSTEAFF	TGTGCCAGCTCACCAAGCACTCGCGGCACGGCGTCGAGCACTGAAGCTTTCTTT
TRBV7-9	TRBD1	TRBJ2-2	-	CASKTDRDAGELFF	TGTGCCAGCAAGACCGACAGGGATGCCGGGGAGCTGTTTTTT
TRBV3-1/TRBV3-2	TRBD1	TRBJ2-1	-	CASSLQGTGVNEQFF	TGTGCCAGCAGCCTCCAGGGGACAGGGGTCAATGAGCAGTTCTTC
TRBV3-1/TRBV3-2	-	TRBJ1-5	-	CASSRSDAGSNQPQHF	TGTGCCAGCAGTCGCAGCGACGCGGGTAGCAATCAGCCCCAGCATTTT
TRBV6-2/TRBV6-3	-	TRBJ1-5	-	CASSLGRYPNQPQHF	TGTGCCAGCAGTTTGGGCAGATATCCAAATCAGCCCCAGCATTTT
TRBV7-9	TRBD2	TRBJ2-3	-	CASSGGLAGNTDTQYF	TGTGCCAGCAGCGGGGGACTAGCGGGGAACACAGATACGCAGTATTTT
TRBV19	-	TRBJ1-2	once	CASTDPGDAVRRGYGYTF	TGTGCCAGTACCGATCCAGGGGACGCCGTACGCCGAGGCTATGGCTACACCTTC
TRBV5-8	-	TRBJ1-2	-	CASSLERGGYTF	TGTGCCAGCAGCTTGGAAAGGGGTGGCTACACCTTC
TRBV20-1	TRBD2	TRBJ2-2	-	CSASPSGASTGELFF	TGCAGTGCTAGTCCTAGCGGGGCGAGCACCGGGGAGCTGTTTTTT
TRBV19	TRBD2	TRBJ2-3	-	CASRSTSGGAGTQYF	TGTGCCAGTAGATCGACTAGCGGGGGGGCCGGTACGCAGTATTTT
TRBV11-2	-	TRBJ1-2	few	CASSLQRQLNYGYTF	TGTGCCAGCAGCCTACAGCGACAGCTTAACTATGGCTACACCTTC
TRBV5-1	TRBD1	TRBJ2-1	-	CASQGQGDEQFF	TGCGCCAGCCAGGGACAGGGCGATGAGCAGTTCTTC
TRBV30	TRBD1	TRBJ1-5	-	CAWSVSQGIPQPQHF	TGTGCCTGGAGTGTTTCACAGGGGATTCCTCAGCCCCAGCATTTT
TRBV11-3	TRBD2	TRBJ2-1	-	CASSPGGLNNEQFF	TGTGCCAGCAGCCCGGGGGGGTTGAACAATGAGCAGTTCTTC
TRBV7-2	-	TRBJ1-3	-	CASSLVSGSGNTIYF	TGTGCCAGCAGCTTAGTTTCAGGTTCTGGAAACACCATATATTTT
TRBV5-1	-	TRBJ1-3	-	CASSPELSSGNTIYF	TGCGCCAGCAGCCCGGAGCTAAGCTCTGGAAACACCATATATTTT
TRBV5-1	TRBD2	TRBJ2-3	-	CASSLRPGSGGRRAWDTQYF	TGCGCCAGCAGCTTGAGACCCGGGAGCGGGGGAAGGAGAGCGTGGGATACGCAGTATTTT
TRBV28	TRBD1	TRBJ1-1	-	CASSSPGTASREAFF	TGTGCCAGCAGCTCACCTGGGACAGCTAGCAGAGAAGCTTTCTTT
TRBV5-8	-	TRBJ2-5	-	CASSFNLGMRTQETQYF	TGTGCCAGCAGCTTTAACCTCGGTATGCGTACCCAAGAGACCCAGTACTTC
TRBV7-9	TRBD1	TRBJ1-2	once	CASSPQQTGGSSGYTF	TGTGCCAGCAGCCCCCAACAGACAGGGGGCTCGAGTGGCTACACCTTC
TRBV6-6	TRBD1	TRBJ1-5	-	CASSYSGMQGVQPQHF	TGTGCCAGCAGTTACTCGGGGATGCAGGGGGTTCAGCCCCAGCATTTT
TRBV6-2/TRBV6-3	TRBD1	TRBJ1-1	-	CASSYQGQGARRTEAFF	TGTGCCAGCAGTTACCAAGGACAGGGGGCGAGGAGGACTGAAGCTTTCTTT
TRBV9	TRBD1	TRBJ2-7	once	CASSQGQGAYEQYF	TGTGCCAGCAGCCAAGGACAGGGGGCTTACGAGCAGTACTTC
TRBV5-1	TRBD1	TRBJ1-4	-	CASSFGQGNEKLFF	TGCGCCAGCAGCTTTGGACAGGGGAATGAAAAACTGTTTTTT
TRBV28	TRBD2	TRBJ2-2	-	CASLKRGKATGELFF	TGTGCCAGCTTGAAGCGGGGGAAAGCCACCGGGGAGCTGTTTTTT
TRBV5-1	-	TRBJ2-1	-	CASSLAWDKYNEQFF	TGCGCCAGCAGCTTGGCGTGGGACAAATACAATGAGCAGTTCTTC
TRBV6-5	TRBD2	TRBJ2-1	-	CASSYSLVAGGNEQFF	TGTGCCAGCAGTTACTCCTTAGTAGCGGGGGGGAATGAGCAGTTCTTC
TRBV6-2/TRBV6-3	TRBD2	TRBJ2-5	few	CASSPTSGGAETQYF	TGTGCCAGCAGTCCGACTAGCGGGGGGGCCGAGACCCAGTACTTC
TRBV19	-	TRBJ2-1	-	CASSMRLGALEQFF	TGTGCCAGTAGTATGAGGCTAGGAGCCCTTGAGCAGTTCTTC
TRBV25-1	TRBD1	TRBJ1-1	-	CASKGAPRPEAFF	TGTGCCAGCAAGGGGGCCCCGAGACCTGAAGCTTTCTTT
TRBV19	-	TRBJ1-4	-	CASSIRGGYAEKLFF	TGTGCCAGTAGTATTCGGGGTGGATACGCTGAAAAACTGTTTTTT
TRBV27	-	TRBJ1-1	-	CASSRRELNTEAFF	TGTGCCAGCAGCCGTCGGGAGTTGAACACTGAAGCTTTCTTT
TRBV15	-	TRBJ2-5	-	CATSRDPEETQYF	TGTGCCACCAGCAGAGACCCAGAAGAGACCCAGTACTTC
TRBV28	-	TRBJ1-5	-	CASREGSQPQHF	TGTGCCAGCAGAGAGGGTTCTCAGCCCCAGCATTTT
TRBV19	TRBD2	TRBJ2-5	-	CASGGYETQYF	TGTGCCAGCGGGGGGTACGAGACCCAGTACTTC